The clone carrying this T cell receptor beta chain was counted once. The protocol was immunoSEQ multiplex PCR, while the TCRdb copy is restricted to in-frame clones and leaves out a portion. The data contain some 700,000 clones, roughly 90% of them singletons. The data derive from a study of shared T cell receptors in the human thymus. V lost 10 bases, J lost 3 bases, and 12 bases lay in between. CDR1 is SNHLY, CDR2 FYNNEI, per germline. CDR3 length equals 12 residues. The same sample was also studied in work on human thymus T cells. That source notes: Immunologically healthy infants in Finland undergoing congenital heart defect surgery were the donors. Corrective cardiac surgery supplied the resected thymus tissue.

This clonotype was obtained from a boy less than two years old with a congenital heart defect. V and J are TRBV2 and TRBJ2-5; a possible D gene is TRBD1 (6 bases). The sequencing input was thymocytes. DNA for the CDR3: TGTGCCAACGGACAGAAAAAAGAGACCCAGTACTTC. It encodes CANGQKKETQYF.